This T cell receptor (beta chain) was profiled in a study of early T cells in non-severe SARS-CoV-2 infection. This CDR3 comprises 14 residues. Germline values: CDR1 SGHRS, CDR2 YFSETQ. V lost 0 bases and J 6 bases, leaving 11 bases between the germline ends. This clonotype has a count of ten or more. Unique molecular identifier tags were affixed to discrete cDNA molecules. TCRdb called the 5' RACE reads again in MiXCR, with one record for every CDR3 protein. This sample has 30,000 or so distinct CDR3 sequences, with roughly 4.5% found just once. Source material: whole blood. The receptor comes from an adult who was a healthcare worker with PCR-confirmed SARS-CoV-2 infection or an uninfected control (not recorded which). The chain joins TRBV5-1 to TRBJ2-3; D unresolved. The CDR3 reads CASSLAPPSDTQYF. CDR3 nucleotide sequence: TGCGCCAGCAGCTTGGCCCCCCCATCGGATACGCAGTATTTT.